The 26 T cell receptor beta chains below all came from one sample that was sequenced in a study of response to subunit inactivated influenza vaccine. TCRdb re-called the RT-PCR reads with MiXCR, one entry per CDR3 protein. This repertoire shows about 520,000 distinct CDR3 sequences, about 25% found once; its top ten account for approximately 2%. The material was CD4+ T cells sorted from PBMCs, obtained 4 to 6 days after vaccination. These receptors originate from a man aged 50-59 years who received an inactivated influenza vaccine.

The chain couples TRBV5-6 to TRBJ2-5, with D perhaps matching TRBD2 (6 bases). The germline V gene has CDR1 SGHDT and CDR2 YYEEEE. Trimming removed 4 bases from V and 5 bases from J, with 12 bases in between. The CDR3 loop spans 13 amino acids. CDR3 protein: CASSIPGVETQYF. CDR3 in DNA: TGTGCCAGCAGCATTCCGGGGGTTGAGACCCAGTACTTC.

This clonotype was found a few times. This chain links TRBV10-3 with TRBJ1-1; D not certain. The germline V and J ends were trimmed by 3 bases and 1 base, with 6 bases remaining between them. CDR3 length: 13 residues. Germline V gives CDR1 ENHRY, CDR2 SYGVKD. The DNA for the CDR3 is TGTGCCATCAGTGACGGAGCGAACACTGAAGCTTTCTTT. Translated, it gives CAISDGANTEAFF.

V gene TRBV29-1 combines with J gene TRBJ2-7; TRBD1 agrees at 8 bases. The CDR3 is made up of 13 amino acids. Germline V lookup: CDR1 SQVTM, CDR2 ANQGSEA. V shed 5 bases, J shed 3 bases, and the junction held 6 bases outside the gene matches. This CDR3 is CSVQGARSYEQYF. CDR3 nucleotide sequence: TGCAGCGTTCAGGGGGCGCGCAGCTACGAGCAGTACTTC.

The V and J genes are TRBV6-2 or TRBV6-3 and TRBJ1-5; no clear D gene. The CDR3 has 13 residues. Trimming pared 3 bases from V and 6 bases from J, leaving 9 bases between. Per the germline V gene, CDR1 is MNHEY and CDR2 is SVGEGT. The CDR3, as DNA: TGTGCCAGCAGTTATTCGGAGGTTCAGCCCCAGCATTTT. Translated, it gives CASSYSEVQPQHF.

This clonotype has only a few counts. V gene TRBV7-2 combines with J gene TRBJ2-3; D is unresolved. The length of the CDR3 is 16 residues. Looked up from germline, CDR1 is SGHTA and CDR2 is FQGNSA. V was shortened by 2 bases and J by 2 bases, with 14 bases between the two germline ends. CDR3 amino acids: CASSLNFRTITDTQYF. The CDR3 DNA follows: TGTGCCAGCAGCTTAAATTTCAGGACGATCACAGATACGCAGTATTTT.

This chain connects TRBV6-1 to TRBJ1-1; D unresolved. V was cut by 7 bases and J by 5 bases, with 14 bases left in between. The germline CDR1 and CDR2 sequences are MNHNS and SASEGT. The CDR3 loop spans 13 amino acids. CDR3 DNA sequence: TGTGCCAGCAAAAGCCCAGTCGGGACTGAAGCTTTCTTT. Amino acid sequence: CASKSPVGTEAFF.

V and J are TRBV6-2 or TRBV6-3 and TRBJ2-5, with a possible D match to TRBD1 (6 bases). Per germline, CDR1 MNHEY and CDR2 SVGEGT. The CDR3 sequence is 18 residues long. The V end lost 3 bases, the J end lost 5 bases, and 25 bases lay between the germline ends. The CDR3 DNA reads TGTGCCAGCAGTTATACCGAACACAGGGCGTTTTGGAGTGAGACCCAGTACTTC. Translation: CASSYTEHRAFWSETQYF.

The chain joins TRBV3-1 to TRBJ2-7; D could derive from TRBD1 or TRBD2 (5 bases each). The CDR3 is 14 amino acids. The V gene's germline CDR1 is LGHDT and CDR2 YNNKEL (reference sequence). V lost 5 bases, J lost 2 bases, and 13 bases lay in between. CDR3 sequence reads: CASSFRDGTYEQYF. The CDR3, as DNA: TGTGCCAGCAGCTTCCGGGACGGTACCTACGAGCAGTACTTC.

This clonotype occurred a few times. The chain combines TRBV20-1 with TRBJ2-5; 15 bases line up with TRBD2. Germline V gives CDR1 DFQATT, CDR2 SNEGSKA (reference sequence). J gave up 1 base and V 4 bases, and 1 base lay outside the gene matches. CDR3 size: 15 residues. CDR3 bases: TGCAGTGCTAAGGGACTAGCGGGGGGCCAAGAGACCCAGTACTTC. It translates to CSAKGLAGGQETQYF.

The table lists this clonotype with a few counts. The chain has TRBV6-2 or TRBV6-3 and TRBJ2-1; the match to TRBD2 covers 14 bases. V lost 4 bases, J lost 9 bases, and 8 bases stayed unmatched. The CDR3 sequence is 16 residues long. CDR1 and CDR2 from the germline V gene are MNHEY and SVGEGT. CDR3 in amino acids: CASSWTSGRLFGEQFF. The CDR3 DNA sequence: TGTGCCAGCAGTTGGACTAGCGGGAGGCTCTTTGGTGAGCAGTTCTTC.

J is TRBJ1-5 and V is TRBV20-1; TRBD1 agrees at 7 bases. This CDR3 contains 14 residues. Germline CDR1 reads DFQATT; CDR2 reads SNEGSKA (reference sequence). V was pared by 2 bases and J by 2 bases, with 3 bases of the junction left unmatched. The CDR3 here is CSARPGTGNQPQHF. DNA for the CDR3: TGCAGTGCTAGACCAGGGACAGGCAATCAGCCCCAGCATTTT.

This clonotype has a handful of counts. The chain recombines TRBV30 with TRBJ2-7; 9 bases agree with TRBD2. Looked up from germline, CDR1 is GTSNPN and CDR2 is SVGIG (reference sequence). With V trimmed by 3 bases and J by 0 bases, 3 bases remained unmatched. The CDR3 runs to 14 residues. The CDR3 spells CAWRYSGSSYEQYF. As DNA, the CDR3 is TGTGCCTGGAGATATAGCGGGAGCTCCTACGAGCAGTACTTC.

This clonotype has more than one count but fewer than ten. The chain joins TRBV24-1 to TRBJ2-3; TRBD1 matches at 9 bases. Germline lookup yields CDR1 KGHDR and CDR2 SFDVKD. The V segment lost 6 bases and the J segment 3 bases; nucleotides outside the gene matches: 3. The CDR3 loop spans 14 amino acids. The CDR3 protein is CATSRQGETDTQYF. CDR3 DNA sequence: TGTGCCACCAGTAGACAGGGGGAAACAGATACGCAGTATTTT.

The chain recombines TRBV29-1 with TRBJ2-3; no firm D call. Trimming stripped 5 bases from V and 2 bases from J, with 5 bases between. The V gene's germline CDR1 is SQVTM and CDR2 ANQGSEA. This CDR3 has 11 amino acids. CDR3 nucleotides: TGCAGCGTTCGGCCCACAGATACGCAGTATTTT. Protein: CSVRPTDTQYF.

The V and J genes are TRBV25-1 and TRBJ1-2; D possibly corresponds to TRBD1 (6 bases). The V end lost 3 bases, the J end lost 8 bases, and 10 bases lay between the germline ends. The CDR3 is 12 residues long. Germline CDR1 MGHDK, CDR2 SYGVNS. This CDR3 is CASSDRGTGYTF. The CDR3 DNA follows: TGTGCCAGCAGTGACAGGGGTACAGGCTACACCTTC.

This clonotype was recorded only once. A much more abundant neighbour one base away suggests this may be a read error. This chain links TRBV2 with TRBJ2-1; D might be TRBD1 (6 bases). V lost 5 bases to trimming and J lost 2 bases, with 16 bases between them. The CDR3 contains 16 residues. Germline-derived CDR1 and CDR2 are SNHLY and FYNNEI. The CDR3 nucleotides read TGTGCCAGCAGTAGACGACAGGCCCGCCCCTACAATGAGCAGTTCTTC. It yields the protein CASSRRQARPYNEQFF.

The chain recombines TRBV12-3 or TRBV12-4 with TRBJ1-2; TRBD1 matches at 8 bases. The CDR3 covers 14 residues. J gave up 8 bases and V 5 bases, and 10 bases lay outside the gene matches. CDR3 loop: CASSPSTGGEGYTF. The DNA of the CDR3 is TGTGCCAGCAGTCCCTCCACAGGGGGAGAGGGCTACACCTTC.

This clonotype showed up just a few times. This chain links TRBV11-1 with TRBJ2-1; D may be TRBD2 (6 bases). Germline V CDR1 and CDR2: SGHAT, FQDESV (reference sequence). The V gene lost 3 bases and the J gene lost 1 base, with 22 bases spanning the gap. The CDR3 spans 19 residues. The CDR3 reads CASSFLPSLLAGSYNEQFF. In nucleotides, the CDR3 is TGTGCCAGCAGCTTCTTACCCTCCCTACTAGCTGGTTCCTACAATGAGCAGTTCTTC.

J is TRBJ2-5 and V is TRBV7-2; 9 bases align to TRBD2. The CDR3 has 15 residues. V shed 3 bases and J 5 bases; nucleotides not matched to a gene: 7. The germline CDR1 and CDR2 sequences are SGHTA and FQGNSA. The CDR3 loop is CASSLWSRGGETQYF. The CDR3 nucleotides are TGTGCCAGCAGCTTGTGGTCGCGGGGGGGCGAGACCCAGTACTTC. The full variable domain, completed using reference TRBV7-2 and TRBJ2-5, is GAGVSQSPSNKVTEKGKDVELRCDPISGHTALYWYRQSLGQGLEFLIYFQGNSAPDKSGLPSDRFSAERTGGSVSTLTIQRTQQEDSAVYLCASSLWSRGGETQYFGPGTRLLVL.

This clonotype was counted between two and nine times. The V gene is TRBV5-1, the J gene TRBJ2-5; 9 bases map to TRBD2. This CDR3 has 14 amino acids. V lost 4 bases and J lost 5; bases outside the gene matches: 6. Looked up from germline, CDR1 is SGHRS and CDR2 is YFSETQ. The chain's CDR3 is CASSGGLALETQYF. The DNA of the CDR3 is TGCGCCAGCAGCGGGGGACTAGCTCTGGAGACCCAGTACTTC.

This sequence joins TRBV3-1 and TRBJ1-3; D unclear. This CDR3 contains 15 residues. Germline V CDR1 and CDR2: LGHDT, YNNKEL (reference sequence). V dropped 4 bases and J dropped 1 base, with 11 bases sitting between them. The CDR3 reads CASSPYALSGNTIYF. CDR3 bases: TGTGCCAGCAGCCCTTATGCCTTATCTGGAAACACCATATATTTT.

V and J are TRBV6-2 or TRBV6-3 and TRBJ2-7, with D perhaps matching TRBD2 (6 bases). The germline V gene has CDR1 MNHEY and CDR2 SVGEGT. The CDR3 is 17 amino acids. The V end lost 4 bases, the J end lost 2 bases, and 21 bases lay between the germline ends. Here the CDR3 DNA reads TGTGCCAGCAGTTTGGTTTTGGAGGGGATGATCACCTACGAGCAGTACTTC. Translated: CASSLVLEGMITYEQYF.

V usage is TRBV20-1 and J usage is TRBJ2-1; 12 nucleotides align to TRBD2. Germline assignment: CDR1 DFQATT and CDR2 SNEGSKA (reference sequence). This CDR3 has 17 residues. The trim removed 2 bases at V and 5 bases at J, leaving 10 bases unmatched. CDR3 nucleotide sequence: TGCAGTGCTAGAAGTATGGTTCCTAGCGGGAGGGACAATGAGCAGTTCTTC. Its translation: CSARSMVPSGRDNEQFF.

This clonotype was recorded a few times. The V call is TRBV7-8, the J call TRBJ2-1; 10 bases are a match to TRBD1. The CDR3 runs to 16 residues. The trim removed 4 bases at V and 6 bases at J, leaving 9 bases unmatched. In germline, CDR1 is SGHVS, CDR2 FQNEAQ. CDR3 DNA: TGTGCCAGCAGCTCGACGGGGGACAGGGGTACCAATGAGCAGTTCTTC. This gives the protein CASSSTGDRGTNEQFF.

This chain uses TRBV5-5 with TRBJ2-2; D unclear. V gave up 2 bases and J gave up 7 bases, with 15 bases separating them. This CDR3 comprises 15 residues. Germline CDR1 reads SGHKS; CDR2 reads YYEKEE (reference sequence). CDR3 sequence: CASSFGASLLGELFF. The CDR3 coding sequence is TGTGCCAGCAGCTTCGGCGCGAGCCTCCTCGGGGAGCTGTTTTTT. Combining the CDR3 with reference TRBV5-5 and TRBJ2-2 gives the whole variable domain DAGVTQSPTHLIKTRGQQVTLRCSPISGHKSVSWYQQVLGQGPQFIFQYYEKEERGRGNFPDRFSARQFPNYSSELNVNALLLGDSALYLCASSFGASLLGELFFGEGSRLTVL.

The V and J genes are TRBV20-1 and TRBJ1-1; 8 bases are a match to TRBD1. Germline assignment: CDR1 DFQATT and CDR2 SNEGSKA (reference sequence). V dropped 5 bases and J dropped 3; count of bases not matched to a gene: 2. The length of the CDR3 is 12 residues. CDR3 sequence: CSAGTGYTEAFF. CDR3 coding DNA: TGCAGTGCTGGGACAGGTTACACTGAAGCTTTCTTT.